Listed below are T cell receptor beta chains from one sample, sequenced in a study of blood T cell repertoires in COVID-19. The repertoire was sequenced with immunoSEQ multiplex PCR; TCRdb's copy has only in-frame clones and lacks some. The data hold about 230,000 clones, with more than 65% observed a single time. Sequences were obtained from peripheral blood. These receptors were collected from a man in his fifties or sixties with active or convalescent COVID-19. Both conserved end residues are part of each CDR3. D genes are given only for firm matches. Size is stated for part of the rows, as once, few or many counts, or as a class when the clone is expanded.

clone size | J gene | V gene | D gene | CDR3 protein | CDR3 DNA
. | TRBJ2-7 | TRBV2 | TRBD2 | CASSVMSGETYEQYF | TGTGCCAGCAGCGTTATGAGCGGGGAAACGTACGAGCAGTACTTC
. | TRBJ2-2 | TRBV12-5 | . | CASGSGAGSNTGELFF | TGTGCTAGTGGTTCGGGCGCGGGATCGAACACCGGGGAGCTGTTTTTT
. | TRBJ2-1 | TRBV15 | TRBD2 | CATSRTNLAGGSYNEQFF | TGTGCCACCAGCAGAACCAATTTAGCGGGGGGATCCTACAATGAGCAGTTCTTC
. | TRBJ2-7 | TRBV7-9 | . | CASSGQTGFYEQYF | TGTGCCAGCAGCGGGCAAACAGGGTTCTACGAGCAGTACTTC
. | TRBJ1-2 | TRBV6-1 | . | CASSELEGNYGYTF | TGTGCCAGCAGTGAATTAGAGGGCAACTATGGCTACACCTTC
. | TRBJ1-2 | TRBV6-1 | TRBD1 | CASSETGTMAYGYTF | TGTGCCAGCAGTGAGACAGGGACCATGGCCTATGGCTACACCTTC
. | TRBJ2-5 | TRBV5-8 | . | CASSLEGIRGETQYF | TGTGCCAGCAGCTTGGAAGGGATTCGGGGAGAGACCCAGTACTTC
. | TRBJ1-5 | TRBV11-2 | . | CASSHGAGEPQHF | TGTGCCAGCAGCCACGGGGCGGGAGAGCCCCAGCATTTT
once | TRBJ2-3 | TRBV20-1 | TRBD1 | CSASPRTGTNTDTQYF | TGCAGTGCTAGTCCCAGGACAGGGACAAACACAGATACGCAGTATTTT
. | TRBJ2-1 | TRBV7-7 | TRBD2 | CASSTLAGGQYNEQFF | TGTGCCAGCAGCACACTAGCGGGGGGGCAGTACAATGAGCAGTTCTTC
once | TRBJ2-3 | TRBV19 | TRBD2 | CASSDGTSWTDTQYF | TGTGCCAGTAGTGACGGGACTAGTTGGACAGATACGCAGTATTTT
. | TRBJ2-7 | TRBV4-2 | . | CASSQDPTGEQYF | TGTGCCAGCAGCCAAGATCCGACGGGGGAGCAGTACTTC
. | TRBJ2-7 | TRBV5-4 | . | CASSLGTLSSYEQYF | TGTGCCAGCAGCTTGGGGACTCTGAGCTCCTACGAGCAGTACTTC
. | TRBJ2-5 | TRBV7-3 | TRBD1 | CASSPRDRGPETQYF | TGTGCCAGCAGCCCCCGGGACAGGGGGCCGGAGACCCAGTACTTC
. | TRBJ2-1 | TRBV24-1 | . | CATSRDYNEQFF | TGTGCCACCAGCCGGGACTACAATGAGCAGTTCTTC
. | TRBJ1-5 | TRBV3-1/TRBV3-2 | . | CASSQQVDQPQHF | TGTGCCAGCAGCCAACAGGTTGATCAGCCCCAGCATTTT
. | TRBJ2-1 | TRBV6-5 | TRBD2 | CASRASGGGEFF | TGTGCCAGCAGGGCTAGCGGGGGGGGTGAGTTCTTC
. | TRBJ2-7 | TRBV19 | TRBD1 | CASKRSDRGSYEQYF | TGTGCCAGTAAAAGGTCGGACAGGGGAAGCTACGAGCAGTACTTC
. | TRBJ2-4 | TRBV7-2 | TRBD2 | CASSLVTGGGPKNIQYF | TGTGCCAGCAGCTTAGTAACGGGGGGAGGGCCCAAAAACATTCAGTACTTC
once | TRBJ2-7 | TRBV7-9 | TRBD1 | CASSHIRPGGQDEQYF | TGTGCCAGCAGCCATATCAGACCAGGGGGTCAGGACGAGCAGTACTTC
. | TRBJ1-1 | TRBV19 | . | CASIMGTGITEAFF | TGTGCCAGTATAATGGGAACAGGGATCACTGAAGCTTTCTTT
. | TRBJ1-2 | TRBV13 | . | CASSSRQLLYGYTF | TGTGCCAGCAGCTCTCGACAGCTGCTCTATGGCTACACCTTC
. | TRBJ2-2 | TRBV7-3 | TRBD1 | CASSPGAGQGTTELFF | TGTGCCAGCAGCCCCGGAGCGGGACAGGGTACTACGGAGCTGTTTTTT
. | TRBJ2-2 | TRBV29-1 | . | CSATSGGTGELFF | TGCAGCGCAACAAGTGGGGGGACCGGGGAGCTGTTTTTT
. | TRBJ1-1 | TRBV9 | TRBD1 | CASRRGGQGAEAFF | TGTGCCAGCAGGAGGGGGGGACAGGGCGCTGAAGCTTTCTTT
. | TRBJ2-7 | TRBV29-1 | TRBD2 | CSAAGGFGSYEQYF | TGCAGCGCGGCGGGGGGCTTCGGGTCCTACGAGCAGTACTTC
. | TRBJ1-2 | TRBV20-1 | . | CSPQGSGYTF | TGCAGTCCCCAGGGGTCGGGCTACACCTTC
few | TRBJ2-3 | TRBV24-1 | . | CAQVTSTDTQYF | TGTGCCCAGGTAACTAGCACAGATACGCAGTATTTT
. | TRBJ1-6 | TRBV18 | . | CASSPGGDHSPLHF | TGTGCCAGCTCACCGGGGGGGGATCATTCACCCCTCCACTTT
. | TRBJ2-5 | TRBV5-6 | TRBD1 | CASRQGQVQETQYF | TGTGCCAGCAGGCAGGGACAGGTACAAGAGACCCAGTACTTC
. | TRBJ1-1 | TRBV10-2 | . | CASSDGYTEAFF | TGCGCCAGCAGTGACGGGTACACTGAAGCTTTCTTT
. | TRBJ2-3 | TRBV4-1 | TRBD1 | CASSDRGRGTGTDTQYF | TGCGCCAGCAGCGACAGGGGGCGCGGTACGGGCACAGATACGCAGTATTTT
. | TRBJ2-7 | TRBV7-2 | TRBD2 | CASSLVAGGPYEQYF | TGTGCCAGCAGCTTAGTGGCGGGGGGGCCCTACGAGCAGTACTTC
. | TRBJ1-1 | TRBV9 | . | CASSAMRGGRTTEAFF | TGCGCCAGCAGCGCTATGAGGGGGGGGCGCACCACTGAAGCTTTCTTT
. | TRBJ1-2 | TRBV2 | . | CASREGSPPYTF | TGTGCCAGCAGGGAAGGCAGTCCTCCCTACACCTTC
few | TRBJ1-1 | TRBV12-3/TRBV12-4 | TRBD1 | CASRRQGGTEAFF | TGTGCCAGCCGTCGACAGGGGGGCACTGAAGCTTTCTTT
. | TRBJ1-3 | TRBV25-1 | . | CASRGGGNTIYF | TGTGCCAGCAGGGGGGGTGGGAACACCATATATTTT
. | TRBJ2-7 | TRBV6-5 | TRBD2 | CASELAGGFYEQYF | TGTGCCAGCGAATTAGCGGGGGGATTCTACGAGCAGTACTTC
. | TRBJ2-3 | TRBV5-1 | TRBD2 | CASSLRSGGISDTQYF | TGCGCCAGCAGCTTGAGGAGCGGGGGGATCTCAGATACGCAGTATTTT
few | TRBJ2-7 | TRBV6-8 | TRBD1 | CASSSRQGYEQYF | TGTGCCAGCAGTTCCAGACAGGGCTACGAGCAGTACTTC
. | TRBJ2-3 | TRBV5-1 | TRBD2 | CASSSTLAGGLMDTQYF | TGCGCCAGCAGCTCGACCCTAGCGGGGGGTCTCATGGATACGCAGTATTTT
few | TRBJ1-4 | TRBV12-3/TRBV12-4 | . | CASGQGNEKLFF | TGTGCCAGCGGCCAGGGGAATGAAAAACTGTTTTTT
. | TRBJ2-6 | TRBV29-1 | . | CSVVGATGANVLTF | TGCAGCGTTGTAGGGGCTACTGGGGCCAACGTCCTGACTTTC
few | TRBJ2-7 | TRBV24-1 | TRBD1 | CATSDPNPDRGAGKDYEQYF | TGTGCCACCAGTGATCCGAACCCCGACAGGGGCGCCGGTAAGGACTACGAGCAGTACTTC
. | TRBJ1-5 | TRBV6-6 | . | CASTRSNQPQHF | TGTGCCAGCACGCGGAGCAATCAGCCCCAGCATTTT
. | TRBJ1-1 | TRBV7-9 | . | CASSIITEAFF | TGTGCCAGCAGCATAATAACTGAAGCTTTCTTT
. | TRBJ2-2 | TRBV25-1 | TRBD1 | CASSVGTGNTGELFF | TGTGCCAGCAGTGTCGGGACAGGGAACACCGGGGAGCTGTTTTTT
. | TRBJ1-4 | TRBV10-1 | TRBD1 | CASRPGQINEKLFF | TGCGCCAGCAGGCCGGGACAGATTAATGAAAAACTGTTTTTT
once | TRBJ2-3 | TRBV5-6 | . | CASSAPGTDTQYF | TGTGCCAGCAGCGCCCCGGGCACAGATACGCAGTATTTT
. | TRBJ1-1 | TRBV12-3/TRBV12-4 | TRBD1 | CASSQTGSTEAFF | TGTGCCAGCAGTCAGACAGGGAGCACTGAAGCTTTCTTT
. | TRBJ1-5 | TRBV12-5 | TRBD1 | CASGRDSSQPQHF | TGTGCTAGTGGCAGGGACAGCAGTCAGCCCCAGCATTTT
few | TRBJ1-1 | TRBV4-1 | TRBD1 | CASSHATIRGRGAFF | TGCGCCAGCAGCCACGCAACAATCAGGGGGCGCGGAGCTTTCTTT
. | TRBJ1-1 | TRBV5-1 | TRBD1 | CASSLRTGINTEAFF | TGCGCCAGCAGCTTAAGGACAGGGATAAACACTGAAGCTTTCTTT
. | TRBJ2-5 | TRBV30 | . | CAWDSQETQYF | TGTGCCTGGGACAGCCAAGAGACCCAGTACTTC
few | TRBJ1-2 | TRBV30 | TRBD1 | CAWEDRADYGYTF | TGTGCCTGGGAGGACAGGGCGGACTATGGCTACACCTTC
. | TRBJ2-6 | TRBV15 | TRBD1 | CATRTVGQGYPGANVLTF | TGTGCCACCAGAACCGTAGGACAGGGCTACCCTGGGGCCAACGTCCTGACTTTC
few | TRBJ2-7 | TRBV7-3 | TRBD2 | CASSPTSGGREQYF | TGTGCCAGCAGCCCCACTTCGGGGGGGAGGGAGCAGTACTTC
. | TRBJ1-1 | TRBV5-1 | . | CASSQGGGYSTEAFF | TGCGCCAGCAGCCAGGGTGGGGGGTATAGCACTGAAGCTTTCTTT
. | TRBJ1-5 | TRBV4-2 | . | CASSQDGDTDQPQHF | TGTGCCAGCAGCCAAGATGGGGACACTGATCAGCCCCAGCATTTT